These 22 T cell receptor beta chains share one sample of origin, sequenced in a study of T cells in Graves' hyperthyroidism and ophthalmopathy. TCR beta CDR3 region amplification was performed from RNA transcripts. Primed by the HTBI set, a first-round RT-PCR was run on the TCR CDR3. TCRdb recomputed calls from the multiplex PCR reads with MiXCR, one row per CDR3 protein. The sample carries fewer than 300,000 distinct CDR3 sequences, 20% to 30% recorded once. Sequences were obtained from blood. The receptors shown here come from a man aged 40-50 years with Graves' hyperthyroidism that later progressed to Graves' ophthalmopathy.

The gene calls are TRBV30 and TRBJ1-1; D is perhaps TRBD1 (6 bases). Germline V gives CDR1 GTSNPN, CDR2 SVGIG (reference sequence). V gave up 1 base and J gave up 1 base, with 22 bases separating them. This CDR3 comprises 18 residues. CDR3 sequence: CAWSADLGGAFSNTEAFF. CDR3 nucleotides: TGTGCCTGGAGTGCAGACCTCGGGGGCGCATTCTCGAACACTGAAGCTTTCTTT.

This clonotype was seen ten or more times. The chain couples TRBV24-1 to TRBJ2-2; D unclear. Germline values: CDR1 KGHDR, CDR2 SFDVKD. The CDR3 totals 13 residues. The V end lost 5 bases, the J end lost 7 bases, and 10 bases lay between the germline ends. CDR3 in amino acids: CATSGRQGGELFF. CDR3 sequence (DNA): TGTGCCACCAGTGGCCGGCAAGGCGGGGAGCTGTTTTTT.

The sample holds many counts of this clonotype. J is TRBJ2-7 and V is TRBV28, with D perhaps TRBD2 (5 bases). The CDR3 runs 14 residues. The germline CDR1 and CDR2 sequences are MDHEN and SYDVKM. V was trimmed by 6 bases and J by 2 bases, leaving 14 bases between them. In DNA, the CDR3 is TGTGCCAGCAGCAAGAGGGCCTGGACCTACGAGCAGTACTTC. Translated, it gives CASSKRAWTYEQYF.

This clonotype was seen many times. The chain links TRBV20-1 to TRBJ2-5; TRBD1 might be the D (5 bases). Germline V gives CDR1 DFQATT, CDR2 SNEGSKA (reference sequence). V lost 2 bases and J 4 bases, leaving 11 bases between the germline ends. CDR3 length: 13 residues. The CDR3 is CSARQQARETQYF. In nucleotides, the CDR3 is TGCAGTGCTAGACAACAGGCGAGAGAGACCCAGTACTTC.

This clonotype has a count of ten or more. The chain joins TRBV7-9 to TRBJ2-2; D perhaps matches TRBD2 (5 bases). Trimming shortened V by 8 bases and J by 3 bases, and 10 bases separated the two germline ends. The CDR3 runs to 13 residues. The germline CDR1 and CDR2 sequences are SEHNR and FQNEAQ (reference sequence). The CDR3: CASGREYTGELFF. The DNA of the CDR3 is TGTGCCAGCGGTAGGGAGTACACCGGGGAGCTGTTTTTT.

V and J are TRBV12-3 or TRBV12-4 and TRBJ2-7; no reliable D call. V was cut by 3 bases and J by 5 bases, with 14 bases left in between. The CDR3 is 14 amino acids. CDR3 DNA sequence: TGTGCCAGCAGTTTGCGGCTGCTAGGCGACGAGCAGTACTTC. This translates into CASSLRLLGDEQYF.

This chain links TRBV19 with TRBJ2-7, with D perhaps matching TRBD2 (6 bases). Trimming removed 2 bases from V and 1 base from J, with 12 bases in between. The CDR3 loop spans 15 amino acids. Germline loops: CDR1 LNHDA, CDR2 SQIVND (reference sequence). The CDR3 region is CASSIMGGVSYEQYF. The CDR3 DNA follows: TGTGCCAGTAGTATAATGGGCGGGGTATCCTACGAGCAGTACTTC.

This clonotype was seen ten or more times. The chain couples TRBV5-1 to TRBJ2-5; D remains ambiguous. The ends were cut back, 1 base at V and 0 bases at J, with 7 bases in the middle. Germline loops: CDR1 SGHRS, CDR2 YFSETQ. This CDR3 spans 14 amino acids. CDR3 sequence: CASSLYPDQETQYF. CDR3 DNA: TGCGCCAGCAGCTTGTATCCAGACCAAGAGACCCAGTACTTC.

The chain combines TRBV11-1 with TRBJ2-7, with D unclear. Germline V gene data show CDR1 as SGHAT and CDR2 as FQDESV (reference sequence). This CDR3 is 12 amino acids long. Trimming shortened V by 2 bases and J by 5 bases, and 7 bases separated the two germline ends. The CDR3 sequence: CASSLRPNEQYF. The CDR3 DNA follows: TGTGCCAGCAGCTTACGGCCGAACGAGCAGTACTTC.

This clonotype was seen many times. V usage is TRBV27 and J usage is TRBJ1-3; no reliable D call. Looked up from germline, CDR1 is MNHEY and CDR2 is SMNVEV (reference sequence). The CDR3 consists of 15 residues. Trimming removed 10 bases from V and 2 bases from J, with 18 bases in between. This chain's CDR3 is CATTDPAEAGNTIYF. The CDR3 region has the DNA TGTGCCACAACTGACCCGGCAGAGGCTGGAAACACCATATATTTT.

The chain uses TRBV20-1 and TRBJ1-6; 7 nucleotides match TRBD1. The CDR3 runs to 13 residues. Germline CDR1 reads DFQATT; CDR2 reads SNEGSKA (reference sequence). The ends lost 7 bases at V and 8 bases at J; junction bases unmatched: 8. In DNA, the CDR3 is TGCAGTGTCCAGGGACAGCCGGATTCACCCCTCCACTTT. As protein: CSVQGQPDSPLHF.

This clonotype was picked up many times. The V call is TRBV20-1, the J call TRBJ2-7; 10 nucleotides line up with TRBD2. Germline CDR1 and CDR2: DFQATT and SNEGSKA (reference sequence). J was trimmed by 0 bases and V by 6 bases; bases with no gene match: 11. The CDR3 runs 16 residues. The CDR3 here is CSARKSGRAFSYEQYF. As DNA, the CDR3 is TGCAGTGCGAGAAAAAGCGGGAGGGCCTTCTCCTACGAGCAGTACTTC.

This clonotype came up many times. The gene calls are TRBV12-3 or TRBV12-4 and TRBJ1-2, with 7 bases lining up with TRBD1. This CDR3 has 13 amino acids. Germline trimming cut 6 bases from V and 11 bases from J; bases unmatched to any gene: 12. CDR3 sequence (DNA): TGTGCCAGCAGCACAGCCAGGACAGGACAATACACCTTC. Encoded protein: CASSTARTGQYTF.

This clonotype was detected only a few times. The chain couples TRBV7-8 to TRBJ1-5; D is possibly TRBD1 (6 bases). This CDR3 has 17 residues. Germline values: CDR1 SGHVS, CDR2 FQNEAQ. The V end was cut by 5 bases, the J end by 0 bases, with 17 bases between. The CDR3 protein is CASSQTGASDSNQPQHF. CDR3 in DNA: TGTGCCAGCAGCCAAACGGGGGCATCCGATAGCAATCAGCCCCAGCATTTT.

This clonotype was seen many times. The chain links TRBV24-1 to TRBJ2-5, with D unresolved. Trimming removed 7 bases at V and 5 bases at J, with 7 bases between. Germline CDR1 and CDR2: KGHDR and SFDVKD. The CDR3 runs to 11 residues. CDR3 sequence (DNA): TGTGCCACCAGCCTTGGGGAGACCCAGTACTTC. As protein: CATSLGETQYF.

The chain is built from TRBV28 and TRBJ2-5, with D possibly matching TRBD1 (5 bases). The CDR3 is 13 residues long. In germline, CDR1 is MDHEN, CDR2 SYDVKM. The V gene lost 6 bases and the J gene lost 2 bases, with 10 bases spanning the gap. The CDR3 DNA reads TGTGCCAGCAGACAGGTCCTACAAGAGACCCAGTACTTC. This encodes CASRQVLQETQYF. Combining the CDR3 with reference TRBV28 and TRBJ2-5 gives the whole variable domain DVKVTQSSRYLVKRTGEKVFLECVQDMDHENMFWYRQDPGLGLRLIYFSYDVKMKEKGDIPEGYSVSREKKERFSLILESASTNQTSMYLCASRQVLQETQYFGPGTRLLVL.

This clonotype was observed many times. The chain recombines TRBV10-3 with TRBJ2-3, with a possible D match to TRBD2 (6 bases). The CDR3 loop spans 14 amino acids. Trimming left V 3 bases short and J 4 bases short, with 11 bases between. Looked up from germline, CDR1 is ENHRY and CDR2 is SYGVKD. As DNA, the CDR3 is TGTGCCATCAGTGATGGGGTAGCGGCAGATACGCAGTATTTT. As protein: CAISDGVAADTQYF.

This clonotype was counted at least ten times. The J gene is TRBJ2-7, the V gene TRBV19; tentatively, D is TRBD1 (6 bases). Germline CDR1 reads LNHDA; CDR2 reads SQIVND (reference sequence). This CDR3 has 14 residues. Trimming shortened V by 3 bases and J by 0 bases, and 9 bases separated the two germline ends. The CDR3 loop is CASSIGDNSYEQYF. The CDR3 nucleotides are TGTGCCAGTAGTATTGGGGACAACTCCTACGAGCAGTACTTC.

Many counts were recorded for this clonotype. The V gene is TRBV7-2, the J gene TRBJ1-2; D not certain. Trimming left V 5 bases short and J 5 bases short, with 9 bases between. The CDR3 has 12 residues. Germline V gene data show CDR1 as SGHTA and CDR2 as FQGNSA. The CDR3 here is CASSPAGYGYTF. The CDR3 DNA reads TGTGCCAGCAGCCCCGCGGGGTATGGCTACACCTTC.

V is TRBV30 and J is TRBJ2-7; D gene uncertain. This CDR3 contains 14 residues. V was shortened by 0 bases and J by 1 base, with 10 bases between the two germline ends. The V gene's germline CDR1 is GTSNPN and CDR2 SVGIG (reference sequence). The CDR3 is CAWSVQRGSYEQYF. The CDR3 nucleotides are TGTGCCTGGAGTGTACAAAGAGGTTCCTACGAGCAGTACTTC.

V usage is TRBV6-1 and J usage is TRBJ1-1; D gene unclear. V dropped 7 bases and J dropped 5 bases, with 17 bases sitting between them. CDR1 is MNHNS and CDR2 is SASEGT in the germline V gene. The CDR3 covers 14 residues. Here the CDR3 DNA reads TGTGCCAGCATAACTTCTGCCCGAGAGACTGAAGCTTTCTTT. Amino acid sequence: CASITSARETEAFF.

This clonotype has ten or more counts. The rearrangement links TRBV13 to TRBJ1-1; D is unclear. Germline CDR1 is PRHDT and CDR2 is FYEKMQ (reference sequence). The V end lost 1 base, the J end lost 9 bases, and 9 bases lay between the germline ends. This CDR3 contains 12 residues. The CDR3 DNA is TGTGCCAGCAGCTTAGTGGAGGGTAAAGCTTTCTTT. Translated: CASSLVEGKAFF.